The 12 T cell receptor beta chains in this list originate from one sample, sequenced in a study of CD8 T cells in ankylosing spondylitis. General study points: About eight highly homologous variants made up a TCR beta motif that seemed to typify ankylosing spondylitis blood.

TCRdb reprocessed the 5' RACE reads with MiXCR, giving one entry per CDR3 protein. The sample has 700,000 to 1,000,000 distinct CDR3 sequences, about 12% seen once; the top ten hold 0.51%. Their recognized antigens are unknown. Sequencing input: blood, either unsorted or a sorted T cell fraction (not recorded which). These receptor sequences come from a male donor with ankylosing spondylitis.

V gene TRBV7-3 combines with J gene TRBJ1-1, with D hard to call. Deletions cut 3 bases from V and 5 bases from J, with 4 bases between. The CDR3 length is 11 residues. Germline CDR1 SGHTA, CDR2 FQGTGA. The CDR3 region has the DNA TGTGCCAGCAGCTTCGCAACTGAAGCTTTCTTT. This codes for CASSFATEAFF.

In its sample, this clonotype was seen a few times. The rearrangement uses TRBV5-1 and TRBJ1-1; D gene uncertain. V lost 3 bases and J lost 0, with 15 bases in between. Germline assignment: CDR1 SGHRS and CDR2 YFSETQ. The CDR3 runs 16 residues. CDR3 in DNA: TGCGCCAGCAGCTCGGATCCTCTGGGGTTGAACACTGAAGCTTTCTTT. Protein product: CASSSDPLGLNTEAFF.

The CDR3 DNA follows: TGTGCCAGCAGCACAACTAGCGGGCGAAGCACAGATACGCAGTATTTT. Translated, it gives CASSTTSGRSTDTQYF. The rearrangement uses TRBV9 and TRBJ2-3; 9 nucleotides align to TRBD2. The CDR3 extends over 16 amino acids. The V segment lost 4 bases and the J segment 0 bases; nucleotides outside the gene matches: 6. Germline lookup yields CDR1 SGDLS and CDR2 YYNGEE.

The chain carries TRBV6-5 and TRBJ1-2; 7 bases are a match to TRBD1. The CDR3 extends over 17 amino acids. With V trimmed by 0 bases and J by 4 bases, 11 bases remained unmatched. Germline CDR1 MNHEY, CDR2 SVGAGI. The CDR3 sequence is CASSYSIGQDFLYGYTF. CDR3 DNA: TGTGCCAGCAGTTACTCGATCGGACAGGATTTTCTCTATGGCTACACCTTC.

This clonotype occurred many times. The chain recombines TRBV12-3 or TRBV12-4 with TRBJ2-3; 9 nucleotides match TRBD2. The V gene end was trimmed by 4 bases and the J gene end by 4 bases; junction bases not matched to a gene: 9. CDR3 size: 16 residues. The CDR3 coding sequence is TGTGCCAGCAGTTCGTTGGCGGGAGGGCCTGCAGATACGCAGTATTTT. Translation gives CASSSLAGGPADTQYF.

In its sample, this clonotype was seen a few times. CDR3 region: CASSYSAGHSYEQYF. CDR3 in DNA: TGTGCCAGCAGTTACTCCGCAGGGCACTCCTACGAGCAGTACTTC. J is TRBJ2-7 and V is TRBV6-2 or TRBV6-3; D possibly corresponds to TRBD1 (5 bases). V shed 0 bases and J shed 0 bases, with 9 bases lying between them. Per germline, CDR1 MNHEY and CDR2 SVGEGT. This CDR3 has 15 amino acids.

In DNA, the CDR3 is TGCAGTGCTAGGCGGGACCAATGGGACATTCAGTACTTC. As protein: CSARRDQWDIQYF. V gene TRBV20-1 combines with J gene TRBJ2-4, with a possible D match to TRBD2 (6 bases). The CDR3 has 13 amino acids. V lost 3 bases and J lost 8, with 14 bases in between. CDR1 is DFQATT, CDR2 SNEGSKA, per germline (reference sequence).

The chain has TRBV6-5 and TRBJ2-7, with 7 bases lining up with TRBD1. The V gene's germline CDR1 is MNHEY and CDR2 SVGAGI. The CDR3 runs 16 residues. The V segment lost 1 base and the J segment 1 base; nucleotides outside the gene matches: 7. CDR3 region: CASSYLGTVLSYEQYF. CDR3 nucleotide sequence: TGTGCCAGCAGTTACTTAGGGACAGTCCTTTCCTACGAGCAGTACTTC.

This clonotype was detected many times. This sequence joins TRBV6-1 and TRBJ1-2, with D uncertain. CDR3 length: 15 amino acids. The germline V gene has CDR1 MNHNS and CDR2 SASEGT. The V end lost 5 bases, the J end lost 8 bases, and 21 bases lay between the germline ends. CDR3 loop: CASSLLFWAAEGYTF. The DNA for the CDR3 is TGTGCCAGCAGTCTGCTTTTTTGGGCGGCGGAGGGCTACACCTTC.

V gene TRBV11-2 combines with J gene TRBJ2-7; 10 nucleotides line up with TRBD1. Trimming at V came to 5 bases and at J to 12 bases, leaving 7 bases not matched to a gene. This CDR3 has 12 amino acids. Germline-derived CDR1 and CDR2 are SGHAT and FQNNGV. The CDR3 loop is CASSNHGTGVYF. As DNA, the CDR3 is TGTGCCAGCAGCAACCATGGGACAGGGGTGTACTTC.

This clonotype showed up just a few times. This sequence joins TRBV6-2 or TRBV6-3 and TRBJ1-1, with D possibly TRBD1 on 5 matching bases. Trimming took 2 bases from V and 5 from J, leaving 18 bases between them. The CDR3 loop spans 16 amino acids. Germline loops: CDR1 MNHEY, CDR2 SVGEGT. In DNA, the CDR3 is TGTGCCAGCAGTTACACCAGGGATAAGGGACGAACTGAAGCTTTCTTT. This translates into CASSYTRDKGRTEAFF.

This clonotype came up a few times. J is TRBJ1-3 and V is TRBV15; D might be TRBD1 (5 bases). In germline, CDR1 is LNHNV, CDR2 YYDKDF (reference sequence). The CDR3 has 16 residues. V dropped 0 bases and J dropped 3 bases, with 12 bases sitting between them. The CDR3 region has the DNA TGTGCCACCAGCAGAGAAGTCTGGGGGGATGGAAACACCATATATTTT. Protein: CATSREVWGDGNTIYF.